The rows below give T cell receptor beta chains drawn from one sample of a study of OX40 agonist ivuxolimab in advanced cancers. The table came from immunoSEQ multiplex PCR; TCRdb's copy has only in-frame clones and leaves some out. The sample lists tens of thousands of clones; around 90% were seen once. Sample: CD4+ or CD8+ T cells sorted from blood, taken in a trial of the OX40 agonist ivuxolimab. Every receptor here comes from an adult with an advanced solid tumor such as melanoma, head and neck, liver or kidney cancer. CDR3s include the opening cysteine and the closing phenylalanine or tryptophan. Fields, in order: clone size, V gene, D gene, CDR3 length, J gene, CDR3 DNA, CDR3 protein. The D gene is left open where the match is weak. The size of a clone is reported for some rows only, either as once, few or many, or as a class for expanded clones.

abundance: NA; v_gene: TRBV6-6; d_gene: NA; len: 14; j_gene: TRBJ2-3; CDR3nt: TGTGCCAGCAGTTACTCACGGGGGAGGGATACGCAGTATTTT; CDR3aa: CASSYSRGRDTQYF
abundance: NA; v_gene: TRBV6-5; d_gene: NA; len: 13; j_gene: TRBJ2-7; CDR3nt: TGTGCCAGCAGTTACTCGGGTTTTTCGGAGCAGTACTTC; CDR3aa: CASSYSGFSEQYF
abundance: NA; v_gene: TRBV5-4; d_gene: TRBD2; len: 15; j_gene: TRBJ2-3; CDR3nt: TGTGCCAGCACCCCGGGACTAGCGGGTGGAGATACGCAGTATTTT; CDR3aa: CASTPGLAGGDTQYF
abundance: NA; v_gene: TRBV11-2; d_gene: TRBD1; len: 14; j_gene: TRBJ2-7; CDR3nt: TGTGCCAGCAGCTTTGCCGGACAGGGAGACGAGCAGTACTTC; CDR3aa: CASSFAGQGDEQYF
abundance: NA; v_gene: TRBV10-3; d_gene: TRBD2; len: 16; j_gene: TRBJ2-1; CDR3nt: TGTGCCATCAGTGATCTACTAGCGGGAGTTGACAATGAGCAGTTCTTC; CDR3aa: CAISDLLAGVDNEQFF
abundance: NA; v_gene: TRBV10-3; d_gene: NA; len: 16; j_gene: TRBJ1-1; CDR3nt: TGTGCCATCAGTGAGTCGGGTCAGAACGTAGGCACTGAAGCTTTCTTT; CDR3aa: CAISESGQNVGTEAFF
abundance: NA; v_gene: TRBV5-8; d_gene: TRBD1; len: 13; j_gene: TRBJ1-2; CDR3nt: TGTGCCAGCAGCCGGACAGGGGAGCATGGCTACACCTTC; CDR3aa: CASSRTGEHGYTF
abundance: once; v_gene: TRBV27; d_gene: NA; len: 16; j_gene: TRBJ1-1; CDR3nt: TGTGCCAGCAGTTTATCCGGTCGTCAGGGCCCCACTGAAGCTTTCTTT; CDR3aa: CASSLSGRQGPTEAFF
abundance: NA; v_gene: TRBV28; d_gene: NA; len: 16; j_gene: TRBJ2-7; CDR3nt: TGTGCCAGCAGTTTATCCAGATTTCTGGAGACCTACGAGCAGTACTTC; CDR3aa: CASSLSRFLETYEQYF
abundance: NA; v_gene: TRBV9; d_gene: NA; len: 15; j_gene: TRBJ2-2; CDR3nt: TGTGCCAGCAGCGCCGAGGGGAGTGGCTCCGGGGAGCTGTTTTTT; CDR3aa: CASSAEGSGSGELFF
abundance: few; v_gene: TRBV27; d_gene: NA; len: 12; j_gene: TRBJ2-2; CDR3nt: TGTGCCAGCAGCCCCCACACCGGGGAGCTGTTTTTT; CDR3aa: CASSPHTGELFF
abundance: NA; v_gene: TRBV9; d_gene: TRBD2; len: 15; j_gene: TRBJ2-1; CDR3nt: TGTGCCAGCAGCGCTAGCGGATCTCACCCCAATGAGCAGTTCTTC; CDR3aa: CASSASGSHPNEQFF
abundance: NA; v_gene: TRBV7-9; d_gene: NA; len: 16; j_gene: TRBJ1-1; CDR3nt: TGTGCCAGCAGCTTTTGGGCGGGCGGGTCGGACACTGAAGCTTTCTTT; CDR3aa: CASSFWAGGSDTEAFF
abundance: NA; v_gene: TRBV9; d_gene: TRBD2; len: 14; j_gene: TRBJ2-5; CDR3nt: TGTGCCAGCACCCCTCTAGCGGGAGTTGAGACCCAGTACTTC; CDR3aa: CASTPLAGVETQYF
abundance: NA; v_gene: TRBV5-1; d_gene: NA; len: 13; j_gene: TRBJ2-7; CDR3nt: TGCGCCAGCAGCTTTACAGGGTACTACGAGCAGTACTTC; CDR3aa: CASSFTGYYEQYF
abundance: once; v_gene: TRBV19; d_gene: NA; len: 16; j_gene: TRBJ1-5; CDR3nt: TGTGCCAGTAGTATTCTATCTCTGGGGGGCACTCAGCCCCAGCATTTT; CDR3aa: CASSILSLGGTQPQHF
abundance: NA; v_gene: TRBV4-2; d_gene: TRBD2; len: 19; j_gene: TRBJ2-1; CDR3nt: TGTGCCAGCAGCCAAGAGGTAGCGGGAGGACCCCCCTCCTACAATGAGCAGTTCTTC; CDR3aa: CASSQEVAGGPPSYNEQFF
abundance: NA; v_gene: TRBV25-1; d_gene: NA; len: 10; j_gene: TRBJ2-1; CDR3nt: TGTGCCAGCGGATACAATGAGCAGTTCTTC; CDR3aa: CASGYNEQFF
abundance: NA; v_gene: TRBV10-3; d_gene: TRBD2; len: 16; j_gene: TRBJ2-2; CDR3nt: TGTGCCACCCTCATAGCGGGAGGGCGGGAAACCGGGGAGCTGTTTTTT; CDR3aa: CATLIAGGRETGELFF
abundance: NA; v_gene: TRBV11-2; d_gene: TRBD2; len: 15; j_gene: TRBJ2-5; CDR3nt: TGTGCCAGCAGCTTCAGGGGCGGGAGGGGAGAGACCCAGTACTTC; CDR3aa: CASSFRGGRGETQYF
abundance: NA; v_gene: TRBV5-6; d_gene: TRBD1; len: 15; j_gene: TRBJ1-2; CDR3nt: TGTGCCAGCAGCTTGGTAGGGGACAGGGAGGATGGCTACACCTTC; CDR3aa: CASSLVGDREDGYTF
abundance: NA; v_gene: TRBV4-2; d_gene: NA; len: 13; j_gene: TRBJ1-1; CDR3nt: TGTGCCAGCAGCCACTCAGAAGGGTTTGAAGCTTTCTTT; CDR3aa: CASSHSEGFEAFF
abundance: once; v_gene: TRBV6-5; d_gene: TRBD2; len: 16; j_gene: TRBJ2-1; CDR3nt: TGTGCCAGCAGTTACCCCCGGGCTAGCGGGACCCATGAGCAGTTCTTC; CDR3aa: CASSYPRASGTHEQFF
abundance: NA; v_gene: TRBV4-3; d_gene: TRBD1; len: 17; j_gene: TRBJ1-1; CDR3nt: TGCGCCAGCAGCCAAGATCATCGGACAGGGGGCGCGATATCAGCTTTCTTT; CDR3aa: CASSQDHRTGGAISAFF
abundance: NA; v_gene: TRBV11-2; d_gene: NA; len: 14; j_gene: TRBJ2-7; CDR3nt: TGTGCCAGCACCCAGACGGTTCGCTCCTACGAGCAGTACTTC; CDR3aa: CASTQTVRSYEQYF
abundance: NA; v_gene: TRBV19; d_gene: TRBD2; len: 17; j_gene: TRBJ2-3; CDR3nt: TGTGCCAGTAGTAAAAAACTAGCGGGAGCCTATCTGGATACGCAGTATTTT; CDR3aa: CASSKKLAGAYLDTQYF
abundance: NA; v_gene: TRBV9; d_gene: NA; len: 13; j_gene: TRBJ2-1; CDR3nt: TGTGCCAGCAGTCCAGGATCCTACAATGAGCAGTTCTTC; CDR3aa: CASSPGSYNEQFF
abundance: NA; v_gene: TRBV28; d_gene: TRBD1; len: 14; j_gene: TRBJ2-7; CDR3nt: TGTGCCAGCAGCTCCTGGACAGGGTCTTACGAGCAGTACTTC; CDR3aa: CASSSWTGSYEQYF
abundance: NA; v_gene: TRBV5-5; d_gene: NA; len: 14; j_gene: TRBJ2-7; CDR3nt: TGTGCCAGCAGCTTGGCCTCTCTAGCCTACGAGCAGTACTTC; CDR3aa: CASSLASLAYEQYF
abundance: NA; v_gene: TRBV7-8; d_gene: NA; len: 15; j_gene: TRBJ1-5; CDR3nt: TGTGCCAGCAGCTTAGCGCTAGAGGGGAATCAGCCCCAGCATTTT; CDR3aa: CASSLALEGNQPQHF
abundance: NA; v_gene: TRBV28; d_gene: NA; len: 14; j_gene: TRBJ1-2; CDR3nt: TGTGCCAGCAGTTTGGGGACGGTCGCCTATGGCTACACCTTC; CDR3aa: CASSLGTVAYGYTF
abundance: NA; v_gene: TRBV15; d_gene: NA; len: 16; j_gene: TRBJ2-7; CDR3nt: TGTGCCACCAGCAGAGATCCCGGGGTTATCTCCTACGAGCAGTACTTC; CDR3aa: CATSRDPGVISYEQYF
abundance: NA; v_gene: TRBV6-5; d_gene: NA; len: 15; j_gene: TRBJ2-7; CDR3nt: TGTGCCAGCAGTTATTTCGCAGGGACCCCCTACGAGCAGTACTTC; CDR3aa: CASSYFAGTPYEQYF
abundance: NA; v_gene: TRBV11-1; d_gene: NA; len: 19; j_gene: TRBJ1-1; CDR3nt: TGTGCCAGCAGCTTAGGGGGGAGGGTTGGGTGTAGGTTCGCAACTGAAGCTTTCTTT; CDR3aa: CASSLGGRVGCRFATEAFF
abundance: once; v_gene: TRBV18; d_gene: NA; len: 13; j_gene: TRBJ1-2; CDR3nt: TGTGCCAGCTCACCAGGAATTCCAGACGGCTACACCTTC; CDR3aa: CASSPGIPDGYTF
abundance: NA; v_gene: TRBV11-1; d_gene: NA; len: 14; j_gene: TRBJ2-2; CDR3nt: TGTGCCAGCAGCCCGGGGCTTAGCACCGGGGAGCTGTTTTTT; CDR3aa: CASSPGLSTGELFF
abundance: NA; v_gene: TRBV6-5; d_gene: TRBD1; len: 15; j_gene: TRBJ2-1; CDR3nt: TGTGCCAGCAGTTTAGGACAGGCCTCCTACAATGAGCAGTTCTTC; CDR3aa: CASSLGQASYNEQFF
abundance: NA; v_gene: TRBV9; d_gene: NA; len: 12; j_gene: TRBJ1-1; CDR3nt: TGTGCCAGCAGCGTAGAGGGAAGTGAAGCTTTCTTT; CDR3aa: CASSVEGSEAFF
abundance: NA; v_gene: TRBV19; d_gene: NA; len: 15; j_gene: TRBJ2-3; CDR3nt: TGTGCCAGTAGTAGTTCGGGGTCTAGCACAGATACGCAGTATTTT; CDR3aa: CASSSSGSSTDTQYF
abundance: NA; v_gene: TRBV11-2; d_gene: TRBD2; len: 17; j_gene: TRBJ2-5; CDR3nt: TGTGCCAGCAGCTTCGGGACTAGCGGAGAGGGAGGGGAGACCCAGTACTTC; CDR3aa: CASSFGTSGEGGETQYF
abundance: NA; v_gene: TRBV9; d_gene: NA; len: 14; j_gene: TRBJ1-1; CDR3nt: TGTGCCAGCAGCCCCCAGACCGGGCACACTGAAGCTTTCTTT; CDR3aa: CASSPQTGHTEAFF
abundance: NA; v_gene: TRBV27; d_gene: NA; len: 13; j_gene: TRBJ1-2; CDR3nt: TGTGCCAGCAGTTCCACGGGGGGTTGGGGCTACACCTTC; CDR3aa: CASSSTGGWGYTF
abundance: NA; v_gene: TRBV11-2; d_gene: NA; len: 12; j_gene: TRBJ2-1; CDR3nt: TGTGCCAGCAGCTACCAGGGTCATGAGCAGTTCTTC; CDR3aa: CASSYQGHEQFF
abundance: NA; v_gene: TRBV7-9; d_gene: TRBD2; len: 17; j_gene: TRBJ2-2; CDR3nt: TGTGCCACCACAGGACTAGCGGGACCCGCGAGGGTCGGGGAGCTGTTTTTT; CDR3aa: CATTGLAGPARVGELFF
abundance: NA; v_gene: TRBV19; d_gene: TRBD1; len: 18; j_gene: TRBJ1-1; CDR3nt: TGTGCCAGTAGTATAGTTTTAGTACCGATACAGGGGTACACTGAAGCTTTCTTT; CDR3aa: CASSIVLVPIQGYTEAFF
abundance: NA; v_gene: TRBV7-9; d_gene: NA; len: 13; j_gene: TRBJ2-3; CDR3nt: TGTGCCAGCAGAACCGCCGACACAGATACGCAGTATTTT; CDR3aa: CASRTADTDTQYF
abundance: NA; v_gene: TRBV9; d_gene: TRBD2; len: 16; j_gene: TRBJ2-3; CDR3nt: TGTGCCAGCAGCGAGGGAGCGGGAGGCTGGCGGGATACGCAGTATTTT; CDR3aa: CASSEGAGGWRDTQYF
abundance: NA; v_gene: TRBV7-8; d_gene: TRBD2; len: 17; j_gene: TRBJ2-1; CDR3nt: TGTGCCAGCAGCTTAAGAGCGGGAGGGCACTCTACAAATGAGCAGTTCTTC; CDR3aa: CASSLRAGGHSTNEQFF
abundance: NA; v_gene: TRBV6-5; d_gene: NA; len: 16; j_gene: TRBJ2-2; CDR3nt: TGTGCCAGCAGTTACTCGATGGGGAAGAACACCGGGGAGCTGTTTTTT; CDR3aa: CASSYSMGKNTGELFF
abundance: NA; v_gene: TRBV28; d_gene: NA; len: 14; j_gene: TRBJ2-2; CDR3nt: TGTGCCAGCAGTTCTTCCTACCACACCGGGGAGCTGTTTTTT; CDR3aa: CASSSSYHTGELFF
abundance: NA; v_gene: TRBV7-9; d_gene: NA; len: 13; j_gene: TRBJ1-2; CDR3nt: TGTGCCAGCAGCCCGGAGGGGCGGACGGGCTACACCTTC; CDR3aa: CASSPEGRTGYTF
abundance: NA; v_gene: TRBV7-3; d_gene: NA; len: 16; j_gene: TRBJ2-3; CDR3nt: TGTGCCAGCAGCTTATCCCCCCGGGGCGGCACAGATACGCAGTATTTT; CDR3aa: CASSLSPRGGTDTQYF
abundance: NA; v_gene: TRBV5-6; d_gene: NA; len: 15; j_gene: TRBJ1-2; CDR3nt: TGTGCCAGCAATCGGGCCGGGAGTAGGCGTCATGGCTACACCTTC; CDR3aa: CASNRAGSRRHGYTF
abundance: NA; v_gene: TRBV7-9; d_gene: NA; len: 14; j_gene: TRBJ2-7; CDR3nt: TGTGCCAGCAGCTCAGGACAGTCCCCCTACGAGCAGTACTTC; CDR3aa: CASSSGQSPYEQYF
abundance: once; v_gene: TRBV19; d_gene: NA; len: 14; j_gene: TRBJ2-5; CDR3nt: TGTGCCAGTAGTATCCGTTCGGTCCAAGAGACCCAGTACTTC; CDR3aa: CASSIRSVQETQYF
abundance: few; v_gene: TRBV27; d_gene: NA; len: 12; j_gene: TRBJ2-1; CDR3nt: TGTGCCAGCAGTACTTCCTACGGTGAGCAGTTCTTC; CDR3aa: CASSTSYGEQFF
abundance: NA; v_gene: TRBV4-3; d_gene: NA; len: 14; j_gene: TRBJ2-2; CDR3nt: TGCGCCAGCAGCCGGGGACAGAACACCGGGGAGCTGTTTTTT; CDR3aa: CASSRGQNTGELFF
abundance: NA; v_gene: TRBV29-1; d_gene: TRBD1; len: 12; j_gene: TRBJ1-1; CDR3nt: TGCAGCGTTAGGACAGGGAACACTGAAGCTTTCTTT; CDR3aa: CSVRTGNTEAFF
abundance: few; v_gene: TRBV4-1; d_gene: NA; len: 14; j_gene: TRBJ1-1; CDR3nt: TGCGCCAGCAGCTTAACAGGGTTCGACACTGAAGCTTTCTTT; CDR3aa: CASSLTGFDTEAFF
abundance: NA; v_gene: TRBV29-1; d_gene: NA; len: 14; j_gene: TRBJ2-3; CDR3nt: TGCAGTTTACGGAGTGCGAGTGGCACAGATACGCAGTATTTT; CDR3aa: CSLRSASGTDTQYF